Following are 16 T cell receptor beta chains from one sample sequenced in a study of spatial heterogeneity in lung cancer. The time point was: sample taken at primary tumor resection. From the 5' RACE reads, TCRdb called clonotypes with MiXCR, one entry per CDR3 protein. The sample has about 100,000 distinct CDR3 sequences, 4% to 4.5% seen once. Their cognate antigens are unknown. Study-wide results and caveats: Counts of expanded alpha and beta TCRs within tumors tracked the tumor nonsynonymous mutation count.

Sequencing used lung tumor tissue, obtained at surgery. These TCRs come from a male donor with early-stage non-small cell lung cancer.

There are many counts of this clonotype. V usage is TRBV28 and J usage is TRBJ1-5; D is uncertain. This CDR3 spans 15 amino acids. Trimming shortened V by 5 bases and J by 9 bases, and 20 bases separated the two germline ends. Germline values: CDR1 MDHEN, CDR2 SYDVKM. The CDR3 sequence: CASSRPLFGLGPQHF. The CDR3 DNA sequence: TGTGCCAGCAGTCGACCCCTTTTCGGTTTGGGGCCCCAGCATTTT. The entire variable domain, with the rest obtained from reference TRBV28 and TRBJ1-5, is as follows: DVKVTQSSRYLVKRTGEKVFLECVQDMDHENMFWYRQDPGLGLRLIYFSYDVKMKEKGDIPEGYSVSREKKERFSLILESASTNQTSMYLCASSRPLFGLGPQHFGDGTRLSIL.

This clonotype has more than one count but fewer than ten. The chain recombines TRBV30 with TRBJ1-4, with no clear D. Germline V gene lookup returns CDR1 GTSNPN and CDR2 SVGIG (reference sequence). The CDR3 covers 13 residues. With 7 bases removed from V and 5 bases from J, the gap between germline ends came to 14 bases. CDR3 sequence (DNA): TGTGCCTTCACCCCGGGCAGGAATGAAAAACTGTTTTTT. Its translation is CAFTPGRNEKLFF.

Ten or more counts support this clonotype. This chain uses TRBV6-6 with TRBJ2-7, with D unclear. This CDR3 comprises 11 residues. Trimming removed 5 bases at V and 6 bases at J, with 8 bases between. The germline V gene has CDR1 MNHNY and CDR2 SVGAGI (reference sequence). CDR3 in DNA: TGTGCCAGCAGTGGCCCGTTCGAGCAGTACTTC. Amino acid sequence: CASSGPFEQYF.

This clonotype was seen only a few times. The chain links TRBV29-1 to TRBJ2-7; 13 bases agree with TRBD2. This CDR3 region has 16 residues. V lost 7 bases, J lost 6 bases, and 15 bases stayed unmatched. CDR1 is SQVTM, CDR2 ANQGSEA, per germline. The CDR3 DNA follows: TGCAGCGCTAGCGCTATCTGGACTAGCGGGAGTCGCGAGCAGTACTTC. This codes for CSASAIWTSGSREQYF.

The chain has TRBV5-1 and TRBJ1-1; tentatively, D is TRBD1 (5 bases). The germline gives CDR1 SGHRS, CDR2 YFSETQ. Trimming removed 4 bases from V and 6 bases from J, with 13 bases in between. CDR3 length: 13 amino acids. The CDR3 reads CASSRLGAAEAFF. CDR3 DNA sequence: TGCGCCAGCAGCCGCCTAGGGGCCGCTGAAGCTTTCTTT.

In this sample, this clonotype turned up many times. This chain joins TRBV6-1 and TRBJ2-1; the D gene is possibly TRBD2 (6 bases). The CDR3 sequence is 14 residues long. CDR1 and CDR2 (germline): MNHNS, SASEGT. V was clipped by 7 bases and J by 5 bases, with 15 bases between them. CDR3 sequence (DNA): TGTGCCAGCAAAAAATGGGAGCGGGACAATGAGCAGTTCTTC. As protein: CASKKWERDNEQFF.

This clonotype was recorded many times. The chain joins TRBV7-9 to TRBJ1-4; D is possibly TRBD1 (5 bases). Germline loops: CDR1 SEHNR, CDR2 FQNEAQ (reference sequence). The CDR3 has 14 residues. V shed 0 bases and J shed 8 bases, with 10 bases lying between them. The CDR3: CASSLAQGGEKLFF. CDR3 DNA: TGTGCCAGCAGCTTAGCGCAGGGAGGGGAAAAACTGTTTTTT.

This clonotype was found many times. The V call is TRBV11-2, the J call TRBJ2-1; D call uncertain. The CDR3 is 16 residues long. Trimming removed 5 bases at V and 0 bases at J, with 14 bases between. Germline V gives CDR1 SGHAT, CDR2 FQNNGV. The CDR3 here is CASSPYPTGSYNEQFF. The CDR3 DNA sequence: TGTGCCAGCAGCCCTTACCCTACCGGCTCCTACAATGAGCAGTTCTTC.

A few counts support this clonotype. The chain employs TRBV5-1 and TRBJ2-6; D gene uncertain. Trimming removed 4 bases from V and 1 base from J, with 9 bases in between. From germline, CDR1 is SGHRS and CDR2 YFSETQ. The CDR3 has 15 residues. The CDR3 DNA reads TGCGCCAGCAGCCAAGGTGTTTCTGGGGCCAACGTCCTGACTTTC. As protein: CASSQGVSGANVLTF.

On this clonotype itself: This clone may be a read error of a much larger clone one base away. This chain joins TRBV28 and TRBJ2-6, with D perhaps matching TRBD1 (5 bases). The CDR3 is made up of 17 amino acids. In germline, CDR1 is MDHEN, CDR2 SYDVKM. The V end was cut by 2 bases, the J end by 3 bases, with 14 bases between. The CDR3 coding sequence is TGTGCCAGCAGTTTAGATAGGGGCGGCTGTGGGGCCAACGTCCTGACTTTC. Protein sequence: CASSLDRGGCGANVLTF.

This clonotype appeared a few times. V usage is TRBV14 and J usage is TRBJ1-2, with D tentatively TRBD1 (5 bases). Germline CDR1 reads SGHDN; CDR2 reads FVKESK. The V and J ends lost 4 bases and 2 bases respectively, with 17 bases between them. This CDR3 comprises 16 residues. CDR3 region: CASSPRGVRSNYGYTF. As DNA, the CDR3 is TGTGCCAGCAGCCCCCGGGGCGTTCGGTCCAACTATGGCTACACCTTC.

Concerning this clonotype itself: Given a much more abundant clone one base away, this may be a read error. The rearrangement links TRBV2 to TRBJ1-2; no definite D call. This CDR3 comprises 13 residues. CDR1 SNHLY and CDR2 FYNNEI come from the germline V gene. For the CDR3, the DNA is TGTGCCTGCAGTGCAGTCCGAGGCTATGGCTACACCTTC. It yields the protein CACSAVRGYGYTF.

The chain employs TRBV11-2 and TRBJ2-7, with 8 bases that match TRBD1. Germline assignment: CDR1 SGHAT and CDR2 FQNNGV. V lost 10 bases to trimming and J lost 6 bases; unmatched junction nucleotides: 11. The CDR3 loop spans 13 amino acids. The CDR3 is CATQGRTGTEQYF. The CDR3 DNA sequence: TGTGCCACGCAAGGCAGGACAGGGACCGAGCAGTACTTC.

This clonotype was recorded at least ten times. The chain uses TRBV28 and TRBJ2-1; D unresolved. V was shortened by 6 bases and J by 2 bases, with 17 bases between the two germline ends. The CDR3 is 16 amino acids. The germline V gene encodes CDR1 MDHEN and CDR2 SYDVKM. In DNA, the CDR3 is TGTGCCAGCAGCCTGACCCGATATCGCGCCTACAATGAGCAGTTCTTC. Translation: CASSLTRYRAYNEQFF.

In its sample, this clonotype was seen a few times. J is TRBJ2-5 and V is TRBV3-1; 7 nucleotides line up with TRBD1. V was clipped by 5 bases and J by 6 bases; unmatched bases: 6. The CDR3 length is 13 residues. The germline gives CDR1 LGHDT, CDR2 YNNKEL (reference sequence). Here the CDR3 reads CASSFRDRQTQYF. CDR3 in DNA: TGTGCCAGCAGCTTCCGGGACAGACAGACCCAGTACTTC.

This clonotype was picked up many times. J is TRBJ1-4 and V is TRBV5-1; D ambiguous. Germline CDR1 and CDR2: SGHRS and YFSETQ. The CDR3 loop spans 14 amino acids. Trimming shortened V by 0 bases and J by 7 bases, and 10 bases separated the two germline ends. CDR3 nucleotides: TGCGCCAGCAGCTTGGCTGCAGACTCTGAAAAACTGTTTTTT. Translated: CASSLAADSEKLFF.